Each of the 18 T cell receptor beta chains below was sequenced from the same sample in a study of response to subunit inactivated influenza vaccine. TCRdb recomputed calls from the RT-PCR reads with MiXCR, one row per CDR3 protein. The data show hundreds of thousands of distinct CDR3 sequences, 14% seen once. The input for sequencing was PBMCs from blood, taken less than 15 days before vaccination. These receptors all come from a man in his fifties or sixties who received an inactivated influenza vaccine.

This clonotype was counted only a few times. At one end the junction does not follow the germline gene, possibly because of a read error. The chain has TRBV15 and TRBJ2-3; D is possibly TRBD1 (7 bases). Per the germline V gene, CDR1 is LNHNV and CDR2 is YYDKDF (reference sequence). The CDR3 is made up of 13 amino acids. The CDR3 is CATSRDRRGPRHF. The CDR3 bases are TGTGCCACCAGCAGAGATCGGAGGGGGCCCCGCCATTTT.

A remark on this clonotype: A read error may be the cause here, since a much bigger clone is one base away. This is likely a read error, given that the CDR3 carries no conserved phenylalanine or tryptophan at its end. DNA for the CDR3: TGTGCCAGCAGTTTAGTGGGGGGGTACTACGAGCAGTACTCC. It codes for CASSLVGGYYEQYS. The V call is TRBV12-3 or TRBV12-4, the J call TRBJ2-7, with 7 positions matching TRBD2. V shed 1 base, J shed 3 bases, and the junction held 3 bases outside the gene matches. The CDR3 length is 14 residues.

The chain couples TRBV20-1 to TRBJ2-3; tentative D call: TRBD2 (6 bases). This CDR3 contains 13 residues. Trimming stripped 0 bases from V and 6 bases from J, with 10 bases between. Germline V gene data show CDR1 as DFQATT and CDR2 as SNEGSKA (reference sequence). The DNA of the CDR3 is TGCAGTGCTAGAGACGGGGGATTGGATACGCAGTATTTT. Translating it yields CSARDGGLDTQYF.

In regard to this clonotype: At one end, the junction sequence differs from germline, possibly due to a read error. The V gene is TRBV29-1, the J gene TRBJ2-3; no definite D call. The CDR3 length is 15 residues. Germline V gives CDR1 SQVTM, CDR2 ANQGSEA. In nucleotides, the CDR3 is TGCAGCGTTGAATCCACTCCTGAAAGCACAGCTACGCAGTATTTT. It specifies CSVESTPESTATQYF.

The chain recombines TRBV20-1 with TRBJ2-1; 13 nucleotides align to TRBD2. The V gene end was trimmed by 5 bases and the J gene end by 7 bases; junction bases not matched to a gene: 5. The CDR3 has 14 amino acids. Germline CDR1 and CDR2: DFQATT and SNEGSKA (reference sequence). The CDR3 protein is CSARLAGGNNEQFF. Here the CDR3 DNA reads TGCAGTGCTCGACTAGCGGGGGGCAATAATGAGCAGTTCTTC.

In its sample, this clonotype was seen many times. V usage is TRBV5-1 and J usage is TRBJ2-3, with D uncertain. V lost 1 base to trimming and J lost 9 bases, with 12 bases between them. The CDR3 sequence is 13 residues long. The germline gives CDR1 SGHRS, CDR2 YFSETQ. Here the CDR3 reads CASSLQPAGTQYF. CDR3 in DNA: TGCGCCAGCAGCTTGCAACCCGCAGGCACGCAGTATTTT.

This chain uses TRBV6-6 with TRBJ2-3; 12 nucleotides line up with TRBD2. The V segment lost 2 bases and the J segment 0 bases; nucleotides outside the gene matches: 3. Germline-derived CDR1 and CDR2 are MNHNY and SVGAGI (reference sequence). CDR3 length equals 17 residues. As DNA, the CDR3 is TGTGCCAGCAGTTACCTAGGACTAGCGGGAAGCACAGATACGCAGTATTTT. This translates into CASSYLGLAGSTDTQYF.

This clonotype occurred a few times. This chain joins TRBV10-3 and TRBJ2-1; 7 bases map to TRBD1. This CDR3 contains 14 residues. The J segment lost 6 bases and the V segment lost 11 bases, leaving 13 bases of the junction unmatched. From germline, CDR1 is ENHRY and CDR2 SYGVKD. CDR3 sequence: CAATTKTGSNEQFF. The CDR3 DNA follows: TGTGCCGCCACAACCAAGACAGGGTCCAATGAGCAGTTCTTC.

The gene calls are TRBV25-1 and TRBJ1-6; 7 positions agree with TRBD1. The V segment lost 5 bases and the J segment 10 bases; nucleotides outside the gene matches: 8. Germline lookup yields CDR1 MGHDK and CDR2 SYGVNS. The CDR3 spans 14 residues. The CDR3 nucleotides read TGTGCCAGCAGTAACAGGGGATGGAACTCACCCCTCCACTTT. Translating gives CASSNRGWNSPLHF.

The chain joins TRBV9 to TRBJ2-1, with TRBD2 matching 11 bases. The trim removed 1 base at V and 9 bases at J, leaving 12 bases unmatched. Per germline, CDR1 SGDLS and CDR2 YYNGEE. The CDR3 spans 17 residues. CDR3 nucleotides: TGTGCCAGCAGCGTAACCACTAGCGGGAGTGGGGCTGGTGAGCAGTTCTTC. Residues: CASSVTTSGSGAGEQFF.

The rearrangement links TRBV12-3 or TRBV12-4 to TRBJ2-1; weak D call: TRBD1 (6 bases). Trimming left V 6 bases short and J 0 bases short, with 9 bases between. The CDR3 runs 14 residues. CDR3 in amino acids: CASSPDSSYNEQFF. DNA for the CDR3: TGTGCCAGCAGCCCGGACAGCTCCTACAATGAGCAGTTCTTC.

This clonotype turned up a few times. The J gene is TRBJ1-3, the V gene TRBV6-5, with D uncertain. The CDR3 has 17 residues. CDR1 is MNHEY and CDR2 is SVGAGI in the germline V gene. V lost 2 bases to trimming and J lost 1 base, with 15 bases between them. CDR3 coding DNA: TGTGCCAGCAGTTACGACGTGGGATTGCCGTCTGGAAACACCATATATTTT. Amino acids: CASSYDVGLPSGNTIYF.

The chain carries TRBV6-1 and TRBJ1-5; D is ambiguous. Trimming pared 4 bases from V and 2 bases from J, leaving 12 bases between. Germline CDR1 reads MNHNS; CDR2 reads SASEGT. The CDR3 totals 15 residues. The CDR3 region has the DNA TGTGCCAGCAGTGCGACCTCCATGGGCAATCAGCCCCAGCATTTT. This translates into CASSATSMGNQPQHF.

The rearrangement joins TRBV4-3 to TRBJ2-7, with unresolved D. V gave up 0 bases and J gave up 6 bases, with 12 bases separating them. Germline-derived CDR1 and CDR2 are LGHNA and YSLEER. This CDR3 is built from 14 residues. The CDR3 nucleotides read TGCGCCAGCAGCCAAGAGGGATACTACGTCGAGCAGTACTTC. Translation: CASSQEGYYVEQYF.

The chain carries TRBV29-1 and TRBJ2-7; 9 bases align to TRBD2. The germline V gene encodes CDR1 SQVTM and CDR2 ANQGSEA. Unmatched junction bases numbered 13, after V lost 7 bases and J lost 3 bases. The CDR3 has 15 residues. The CDR3 DNA follows: TGCAGCGCCACAGGCCGCGGGGGGGCCTACTACGAGCAGTACTTC. This sequence encodes CSATGRGGAYYEQYF.

This clonotype was counted a few times. V gene TRBV2 combines with J gene TRBJ2-2; 9 bases align to TRBD1. In germline, CDR1 is SNHLY, CDR2 FYNNEI. Trimming took 7 bases from V and 7 from J; bases not matched to a gene: 7. The CDR3 sequence is 14 residues long. The CDR3 reads CASTRDRDVGELFF. The CDR3, as DNA: TGTGCCAGCACCAGGGACAGGGACGTCGGGGAGCTGTTTTTT.

The chain joins TRBV20-1 to TRBJ2-2; D assignment may be TRBD1 or TRBD2 (6 bases each). Per the germline V gene, CDR1 is DFQATT and CDR2 is SNEGSKA (reference sequence). CDR3 length equals 14 residues. V was trimmed by 6 bases and J by 6 bases, leaving 17 bases between them. The CDR3 region is CSARSGGGAGELFF. As DNA, the CDR3 is TGCAGTGCCAGATCCGGGGGCGGGGCCGGGGAGCTGTTTTTT.

This clonotype has at least ten counts. The chain is built from TRBV7-9 and TRBJ2-1; either TRBD1 or TRBD2 may fit D (5 bases each). The CDR3 runs to 16 residues. CDR1 is SEHNR, CDR2 FQNEAQ, per germline (reference sequence). Deletions cut 6 bases from V and 1 base from J, with 16 bases between. CDR3 in amino acids: CASRPGTALSYNEQFF. CDR3 sequence (DNA): TGTGCCAGCAGACCAGGGACCGCGCTATCCTACAATGAGCAGTTCTTC. Looking up the rest from reference TRBV7-9 and TRBJ2-1 gives the full variable domain: DTGVSQNPRHKITKRGQNVTFRCDPISEHNRLYWYRQTLGQGPEFLTYFQNEAQLEKSRLLSDRFSAERPKGSFSTLEIQRTEQGDSAMYLCASRPGTALSYNEQFFGPGTRLTVL.